The 6 T cell receptor beta chains presented below share a single source sample, sequenced in a study of CD8+ T cells in alopecia areata. Isolated RNA was reverse transcribed into cDNA used as the sequencing template. Sequenced by immunoSEQ multiplex PCR; TCRdb stores in-frame clones only, minus some. Of roughly 130,000 clones listed, roughly 54% were seen once; the top ten hold less than 5.5%. Material: CD4+ T cells sorted from blood, obtained at week 0. These receptors originate from a human donor with alopecia areata.

The rearrangement uses TRBV7-9 and TRBJ2-5; D possibly corresponds to TRBD2 (6 bases). This CDR3 is 14 amino acids long. Looked up from germline, CDR1 is SEHNR and CDR2 is FQNEAQ (reference sequence). Trimming left V 5 bases short and J 3 bases short, with 13 bases between. The CDR3: CASSMGLAKETQYF. CDR3 coding DNA: TGTGCCAGCAGCATGGGACTGGCGAAAGAGACCCAGTACTTC.

This clone was seen more than once but under ten times. V usage is TRBV4-1 and J usage is TRBJ1-3; no clear D gene. Germline lookup yields CDR1 MGHRA and CDR2 YSYEKL. CDR3 length: 15 residues. Deletions cut 3 bases from V and 0 bases from J, with 9 bases between. CDR3 loop: CASSQWGGSGNTIYF. The CDR3 bases are TGCGCCAGCAGCCAGTGGGGAGGCTCTGGAAACACCATATATTTT.

The chain carries TRBV30 and TRBJ1-2; no clear D gene. The CDR3 has 11 residues. CDR1 and CDR2 from the germline V gene are GTSNPN and SVGIG (reference sequence). Trimming pared 2 bases from V and 8 bases from J, leaving 9 bases between. The CDR3 DNA reads as TGTGCCTGGAGTAAGGACCTAGGCTACACCTTC. Its protein product is CAWSKDLGYTF.

The J gene is TRBJ2-6, the V gene TRBV9; weak D call: TRBD2 (6 bases). The CDR3 spans 17 residues. Germline CDR1 is SGDLS and CDR2 is YYNGEE. The V end was cut by 1 base, the J end by 0 bases, with 11 bases between. The CDR3 here is CASSVSGLISGANVLTF. CDR3 in DNA: TGTGCCAGCAGCGTATCGGGACTTATCTCTGGGGCCAACGTCCTGACTTTC.

This clone was observed a handful of times. The chain couples TRBV27 to TRBJ2-2; 9 bases are shared with TRBD1. The CDR3 contains 15 residues. V was pared by 6 bases and J by 1 base, with 3 bases of the junction left unmatched. Germline assignment: CDR1 MNHEY and CDR2 SMNVEV (reference sequence). The CDR3 sequence: CASRRGQGNTGELFF. In DNA, the CDR3 is TGTGCCAGCAGGCGGGGACAGGGGAACACCGGGGAGCTGTTTTTT.

The chain joins TRBV15 to TRBJ2-1; D may be TRBD2 (7 bases). The CDR3 consists of 14 residues. From germline, CDR1 is LNHNV and CDR2 YYDKDF (reference sequence). Between the trimmed V and J ends, which lost 5 bases and 5 bases, there was a span of 13 bases. CDR3 protein: CATSSTGGNNEQFF. In DNA, the CDR3 is TGTGCCACCAGCTCAACGGGGGGCAACAATGAGCAGTTCTTC.